The rows below give T cell receptor beta chains drawn from one sample of a study of T cell responses to AZD1222 COVID-19 vaccine. The table came from immunoSEQ multiplex PCR; TCRdb's copy has only in-frame clones and leaves some out. The sample carries more than 110,000 clones, more than 85% recorded once. Sequences were derived from peripheral blood, sampled on day 0 of AZD1222 vaccination. The receptors here all came from an adult in good health. CDR3s include the opening cysteine and the closing phenylalanine or tryptophan. Fields, in order: CDR3 length, V gene, clone size, J gene, D gene, CDR3 DNA, CDR3 protein. D genes are given only for firm matches. Some rows mark clone size as missing; the rest say once, few, many or name a class of expanded clone.

17,TRBV3-1/TRBV3-2,-,TRBJ2-7,TRBD1,TGTGCCAGCAGCCAAGCGCCCGGGACAGACCTCTCCTACGAGCAGTACTTC,CASSQAPGTDLSYEQYF
14,TRBV5-6,once,TRBJ1-2,-,TGTGCCAGCAGCCGGGGACCTTCGCCCTATGGCTACACCTTC,CASSRGPSPYGYTF
15,TRBV4-2,-,TRBJ1-1,-,TGTGCCAGCAGCCAAGCTTCAATGGAGAACACTGAAGCTTTCTTT,CASSQASMENTEAFF
16,TRBV27,once,TRBJ2-1,TRBD2,TGTGCCAGCCTCCCCGGGCTAGCGGGAGGGAAAAATGAGCAGTTCTTC,CASLPGLAGGKNEQFF
15,TRBV6-5,-,TRBJ2-7,TRBD1,TGTGCCAGCAGTTCCTACAGGGGGCAAGGCTACGAGCAGTACTTC,CASSSYRGQGYEQYF
14,TRBV6-6,-,TRBJ2-3,-,TGTGCCAGCAGTTGGAGGCCCAGCACAGATACGCAGTATTTT,CASSWRPSTDTQYF
16,TRBV6-1,-,TRBJ1-1,-,TGTGCCAGCAGTGAAGCAACAGGGATTCAAAACACTGAAGCTTTCTTT,CASSEATGIQNTEAFF
15,TRBV6-5,few,TRBJ2-7,TRBD1,TGTGCCAGCAGGCCGATGACAGGGTTGGGCGACGAGCAGTACTTC,CASRPMTGLGDEQYF
13,TRBV5-8,-,TRBJ1-1,-,TGTGCCAGCAGCTTGGTAGGAAGGGATCGGGCTTTCTTT,CASSLVGRDRAFF
13,TRBV5-4,-,TRBJ2-1,-,TGTGCCAGCAGCCCCGAGACTAGTCATGAGCAGTTCTTC,CASSPETSHEQFF
17,TRBV3-1/TRBV3-2,-,TRBJ1-1,TRBD1,TGTGCCAGCAGCACGGTGGACAGGACTTCCATGAACACTGAAGCTTTCTTT,CASSTVDRTSMNTEAFF
15,TRBV30,-,TRBJ2-7,TRBD2,TGTGCCTGGGACCGGGGGGTAGCGGGAGCCTACGAGCAGTACTTC,CAWDRGVAGAYEQYF
15,TRBV28,-,TRBJ1-1,-,TGTGCCAGCAGTTTACCCCCGACAGGCCTCACTGAAGCTTTCTTT,CASSLPPTGLTEAFF
14,TRBV20-1,-,TRBJ2-7,TRBD2,TGCAGTGCTAGTGGGACTAGCGGCATTTACGAGCAGTACTTC,CSASGTSGIYEQYF
12,TRBV30,-,TRBJ2-2,-,TGTGCCTGGAGTCAGGCCCCCGGGGAGCTGTTTTTT,CAWSQAPGELFF
15,TRBV7-9,-,TRBJ1-5,TRBD1,TGTGCCAGCAGCATCCCAGGGACAGGCAATCAGCCCCAGCATTTT,CASSIPGTGNQPQHF
16,TRBV9,once,TRBJ1-6,-,TGTGCCAGCAGCGGGGGGGCCCACCGGGGACTCGGACCCCTCCACTTT,CASSGGAHRGLGPLHF
16,TRBV5-4,-,TRBJ2-5,TRBD2,TGTGCCAGCAGCTTGGCCAGCGGGAGGGCCGGGGAGACCCAGTACTTC,CASSLASGRAGETQYF
14,TRBV4-1,-,TRBJ1-5,-,TGCGCCAGCAGCCCCGGCGTTAGGAATCAGCCCCAGCATTTT,CASSPGVRNQPQHF
14,TRBV5-1,-,TRBJ1-1,-,TGCGCCAGCAGCCCCACAGGGTTGAACACTGAAGCTTTCTTT,CASSPTGLNTEAFF
11,TRBV10-3,-,TRBJ2-3,-,TGTGCCACCCAAAGCACAGATACGCAGTATTTT,CATQSTDTQYF
13,TRBV10-3,once,TRBJ1-1,-,TGTGCCATCAGGGAGACAGCGAACACTGAAGCTTTCTTT,CAIRETANTEAFF
15,TRBV5-8,-,TRBJ1-5,-,TGTGCCAGCAGCCCGAGGGGGTATAGCAATCAGCCCCAGCATTTT,CASSPRGYSNQPQHF
13,TRBV10-3,-,TRBJ1-3,-,TGTGCCATCAGTGGAAGGGACGGAAACACCATATATTTT,CAISGRDGNTIYF
15,TRBV28,-,TRBJ1-1,TRBD1,TGTGCCAGCAGTCCGCCCGCGTGGGGACAGGGAGAAGCTTTCTTT,CASSPPAWGQGEAFF
15,TRBV27,-,TRBJ2-6,-,TGTGCCAGCAGTCTCGCAAACTCTGGGGCCAACGTCCTGACTTTC,CASSLANSGANVLTF
12,TRBV19,once,TRBJ2-5,-,TGTGCCAGTAGTATGGTCAAAGAGACCCAGTACTTC,CASSMVKETQYF
15,TRBV3-1/TRBV3-2,-,TRBJ1-1,-,TGTGCCAGCAGCCAAGATCAGGGGTCGGACACTGAAGCTTTCTTT,CASSQDQGSDTEAFF
17,TRBV4-3,once,TRBJ1-1,TRBD1,TGCGCCAGCAGCCAGGGGGGACAGGGGACGTTAGGGTACGAAGCTTTCTTT,CASSQGGQGTLGYEAFF
15,TRBV25-1,-,TRBJ2-7,-,TGTGCCAGCAGTGCCCCTTGGACAGAAAACTACGAGCAGTACTTC,CASSAPWTENYEQYF
14,TRBV18,-,TRBJ1-2,TRBD1,TGTGCCAGCTCACTCCTAGACAGGGGTGATGGCTACACCTTC,CASSLLDRGDGYTF
15,TRBV6-1,few,TRBJ2-1,-,TGTGCCAGCAGTGAGGGGTGGAACAAATACAATGAGCAGTTCTTC,CASSEGWNKYNEQFF
15,TRBV5-1,-,TRBJ1-2,-,TGCGCCAGCAGCAGACCGCGGGTGATGGGTCAAGGCTACACCTTC,CASSRPRVMGQGYTF
16,TRBV3-1/TRBV3-2,-,TRBJ1-5,-,TGTGCCAGCAGCCAAGATCTGCGGGGGGGCAATCAGCCCCAGCATTTT,CASSQDLRGGNQPQHF
16,TRBV7-9,-,TRBJ2-6,TRBD1,TGTGCCAGCAGCTCGACAGGGGGCTCTGGGGCCAACGTCCTGACTTTC,CASSSTGGSGANVLTF
13,TRBV7-9,-,TRBJ1-2,TRBD1,TGTGCCAGCAGCTACAGGGGGGGCTATGGCTACACCTTC,CASSYRGGYGYTF